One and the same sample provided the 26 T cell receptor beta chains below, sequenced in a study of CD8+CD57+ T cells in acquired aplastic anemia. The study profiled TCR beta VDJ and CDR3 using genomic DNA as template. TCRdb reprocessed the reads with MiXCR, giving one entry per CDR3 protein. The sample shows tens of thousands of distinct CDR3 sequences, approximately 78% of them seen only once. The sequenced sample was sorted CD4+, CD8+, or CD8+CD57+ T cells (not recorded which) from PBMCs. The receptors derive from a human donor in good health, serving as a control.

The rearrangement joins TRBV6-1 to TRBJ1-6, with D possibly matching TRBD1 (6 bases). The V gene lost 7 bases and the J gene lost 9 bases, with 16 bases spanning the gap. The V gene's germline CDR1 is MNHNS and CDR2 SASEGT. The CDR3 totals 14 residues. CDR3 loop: CASNYRVQGSPLHF. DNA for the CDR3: TGTGCCAGCAACTACAGGGTTCAAGGTTCACCCCTCCACTTT.

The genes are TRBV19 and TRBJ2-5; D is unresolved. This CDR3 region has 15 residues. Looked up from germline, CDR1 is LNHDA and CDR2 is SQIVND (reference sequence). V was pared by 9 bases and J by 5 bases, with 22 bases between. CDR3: CASGIAQQVGETQYF. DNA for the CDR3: TGTGCCAGCGGTATAGCCCAGCAGGTAGGGGAGACCCAGTACTTC.

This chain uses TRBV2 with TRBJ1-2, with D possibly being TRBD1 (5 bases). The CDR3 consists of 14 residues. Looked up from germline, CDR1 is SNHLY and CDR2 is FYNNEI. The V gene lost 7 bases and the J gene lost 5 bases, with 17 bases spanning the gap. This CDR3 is CASIATPAGYGYTF. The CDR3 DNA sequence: TGTGCCAGCATTGCGACCCCGGCAGGGTATGGCTACACCTTC.

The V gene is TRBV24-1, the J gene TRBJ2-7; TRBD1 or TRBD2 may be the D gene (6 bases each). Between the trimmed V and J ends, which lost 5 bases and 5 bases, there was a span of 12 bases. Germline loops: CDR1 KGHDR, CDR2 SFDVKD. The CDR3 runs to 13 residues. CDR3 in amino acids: CATSVGRQDEQYF. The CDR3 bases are TGTGCCACCAGTGTCGGGAGACAGGACGAGCAGTACTTC.

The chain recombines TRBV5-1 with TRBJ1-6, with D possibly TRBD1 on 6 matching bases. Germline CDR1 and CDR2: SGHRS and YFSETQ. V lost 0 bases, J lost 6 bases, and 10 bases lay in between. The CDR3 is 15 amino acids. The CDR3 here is CASSLGTVSNSPLHF. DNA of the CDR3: TGCGCCAGCAGCTTGGGGACAGTAAGTAATTCACCCCTCCACTTT. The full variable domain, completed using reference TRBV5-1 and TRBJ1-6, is KAGVTQTPRYLIKTRGQQVTLSCSPISGHRSVSWYQQTPGQGLQFLFEYFSETQRNKGNFPGRFSGRQFSNSRSEMNVSTLELGDSALYLCASSLGTVSNSPLHFGNGTRLTVT.

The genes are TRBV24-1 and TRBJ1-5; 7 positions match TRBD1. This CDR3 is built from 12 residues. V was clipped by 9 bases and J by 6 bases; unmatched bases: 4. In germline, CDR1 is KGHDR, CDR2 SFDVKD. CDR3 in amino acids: CATGTEGQPQHF. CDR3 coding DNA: TGTGCCACCGGGACAGAAGGTCAGCCCCAGCATTTT.

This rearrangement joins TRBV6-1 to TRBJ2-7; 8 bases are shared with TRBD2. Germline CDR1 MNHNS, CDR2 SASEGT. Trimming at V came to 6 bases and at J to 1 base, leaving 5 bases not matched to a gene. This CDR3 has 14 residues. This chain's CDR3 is CASRTTSGSYEQYF. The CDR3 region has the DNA TGTGCCAGCAGGACCACTAGCGGATCCTACGAGCAGTACTTC.

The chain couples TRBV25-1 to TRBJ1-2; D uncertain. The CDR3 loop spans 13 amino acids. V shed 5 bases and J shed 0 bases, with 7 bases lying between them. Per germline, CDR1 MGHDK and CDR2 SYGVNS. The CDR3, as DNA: TGTGCCAGCAGTCGAGGGACTAACTATGGCTACACCTTC. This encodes CASSRGTNYGYTF.

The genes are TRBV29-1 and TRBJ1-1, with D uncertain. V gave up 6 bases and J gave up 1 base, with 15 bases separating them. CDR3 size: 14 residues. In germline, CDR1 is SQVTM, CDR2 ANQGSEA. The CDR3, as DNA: TGCAGCGTGAAACTCGACGGGAAGAACACTGAAGCTTTCTTT. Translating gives CSVKLDGKNTEAFF. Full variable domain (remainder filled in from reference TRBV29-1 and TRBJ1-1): SAVISQKPSRDICQRGTSLTIQCQVDSQVTMMFWYRQQPGQSLTLIATANQGSEATYESGFVIDKFPISRPNLTFSTLTVSNMSPEDSSIYLCSVKLDGKNTEAFFGQGTRLTVV.

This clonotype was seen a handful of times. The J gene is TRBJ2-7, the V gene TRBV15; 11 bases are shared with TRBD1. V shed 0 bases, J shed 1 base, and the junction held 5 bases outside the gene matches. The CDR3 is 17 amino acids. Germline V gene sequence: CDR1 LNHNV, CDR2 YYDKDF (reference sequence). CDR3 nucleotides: TGTGCCACCAGCAGAGAGGCTGGGACAGGGGGTTCCTACGAGCAGTACTTC. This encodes CATSREAGTGGSYEQYF.

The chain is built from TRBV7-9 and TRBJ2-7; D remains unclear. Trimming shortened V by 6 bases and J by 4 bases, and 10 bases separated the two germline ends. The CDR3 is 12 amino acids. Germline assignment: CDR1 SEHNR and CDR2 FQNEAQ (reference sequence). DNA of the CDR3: TGTGCCAGCAGTCCTGACCCTTACGAGCAGTACTTC. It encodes CASSPDPYEQYF.

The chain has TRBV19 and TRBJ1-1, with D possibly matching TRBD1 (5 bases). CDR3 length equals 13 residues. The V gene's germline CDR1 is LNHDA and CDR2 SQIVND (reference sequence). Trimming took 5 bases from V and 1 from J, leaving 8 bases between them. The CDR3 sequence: CASSAQGNTEAFF. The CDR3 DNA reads TGTGCCAGTAGTGCGCAGGGGAACACTGAAGCTTTCTTT.

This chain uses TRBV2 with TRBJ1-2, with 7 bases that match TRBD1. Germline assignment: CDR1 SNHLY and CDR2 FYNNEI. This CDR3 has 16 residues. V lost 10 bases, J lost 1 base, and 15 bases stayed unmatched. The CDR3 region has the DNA TGTGCCACCGGGGAGGTTGAGGGGGCTTATAACTATGGCTACACCTTC. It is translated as CATGEVEGAYNYGYTF. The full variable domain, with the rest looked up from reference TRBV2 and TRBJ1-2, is EPEVTQTPSHQVTQMGQEVILRCVPISNHLYFYWYRQILGQKVEFLVSFYNNEISEKSEIFDDQFSVERPDGSNFTLKIRSTKLEDSAMYFCATGEVEGAYNYGYTFGSGTRLTVV.

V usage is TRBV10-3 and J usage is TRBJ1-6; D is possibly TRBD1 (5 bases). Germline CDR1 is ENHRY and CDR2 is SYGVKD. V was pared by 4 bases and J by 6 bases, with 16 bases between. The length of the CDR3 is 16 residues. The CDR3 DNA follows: TGTGCCATCAGTGTTTCGCCGGGACGGATTAATTCACCCCTCCACTTT. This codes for CAISVSPGRINSPLHF.

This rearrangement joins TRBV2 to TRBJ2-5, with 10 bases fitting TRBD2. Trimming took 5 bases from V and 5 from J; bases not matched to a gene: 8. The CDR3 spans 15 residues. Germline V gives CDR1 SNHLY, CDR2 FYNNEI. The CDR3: CASSSGTSDGETQYF. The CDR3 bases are TGTGCCAGCAGTTCAGGGACTAGCGATGGGGAGACCCAGTACTTC.

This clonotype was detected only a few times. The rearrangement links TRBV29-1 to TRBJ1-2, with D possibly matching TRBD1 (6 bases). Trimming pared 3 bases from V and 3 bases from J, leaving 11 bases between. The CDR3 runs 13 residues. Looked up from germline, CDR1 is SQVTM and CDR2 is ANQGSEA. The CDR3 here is CSVDITGHYGYTF. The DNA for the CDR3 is TGCAGCGTTGATATCACAGGGCACTATGGCTACACCTTC.

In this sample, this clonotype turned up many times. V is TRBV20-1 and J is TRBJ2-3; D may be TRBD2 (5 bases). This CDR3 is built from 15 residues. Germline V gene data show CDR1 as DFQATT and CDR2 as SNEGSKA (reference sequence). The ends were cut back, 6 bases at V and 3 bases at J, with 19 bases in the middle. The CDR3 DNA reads TGCAGTGCAGCCCTAGGAGTAAGGGAGACAGATACGCAGTATTTT. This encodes CSAALGVRETDTQYF.

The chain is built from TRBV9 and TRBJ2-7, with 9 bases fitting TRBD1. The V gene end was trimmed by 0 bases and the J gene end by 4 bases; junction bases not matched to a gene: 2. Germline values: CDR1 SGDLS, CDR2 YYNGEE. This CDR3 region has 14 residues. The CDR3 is CASSVGTGDYEQYF. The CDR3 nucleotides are TGTGCCAGCAGCGTAGGGACAGGGGATTACGAGCAGTACTTC. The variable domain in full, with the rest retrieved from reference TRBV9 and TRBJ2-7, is DSGVTQTPKHLITATGQRVTLRCSPRSGDLSVYWYQQSLDQGLQFLIQYYNGEERAKGNILERFSAQQFPDLHSELNLSSLELGDSALYFCASSVGTGDYEQYFGPGTRLTVT.

The CDR3 nucleotides read TGTGCCAGCAGCCCGGGGGTGGGGACGCAGTATTTT. Translation: CASSPGVGTQYF. The chain recombines TRBV7-2 with TRBJ2-3; tentative D call: TRBD2 (6 bases). Germline CDR1 SGHTA, CDR2 FQGNSA. This CDR3 contains 12 residues. V gave up 5 bases and J gave up 9 bases, with 12 bases separating them.

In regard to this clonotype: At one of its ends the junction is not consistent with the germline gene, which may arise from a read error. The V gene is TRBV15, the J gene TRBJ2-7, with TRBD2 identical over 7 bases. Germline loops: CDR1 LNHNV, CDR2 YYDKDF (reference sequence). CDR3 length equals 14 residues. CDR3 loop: CATSREGGTYEQYF. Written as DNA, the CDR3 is TGTGCCACCAGCAGAGAGGGGGGGACCTACGAGCAGTACTTT.

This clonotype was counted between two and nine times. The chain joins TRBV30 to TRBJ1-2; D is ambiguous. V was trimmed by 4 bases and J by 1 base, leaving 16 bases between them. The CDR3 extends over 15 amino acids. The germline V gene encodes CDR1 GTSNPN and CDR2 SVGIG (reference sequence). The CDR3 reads CAWTSPEGVNYGYTF. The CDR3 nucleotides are TGTGCCTGGACCTCCCCGGAAGGAGTTAACTATGGCTACACCTTC.

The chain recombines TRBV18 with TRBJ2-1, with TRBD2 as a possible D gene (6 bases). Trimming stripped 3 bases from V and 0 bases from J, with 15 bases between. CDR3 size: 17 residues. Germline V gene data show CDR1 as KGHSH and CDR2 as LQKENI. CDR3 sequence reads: CASSPGADYSSYNEQFF. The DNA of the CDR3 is TGTGCCAGCTCACCGGGCGCGGACTACAGCTCCTACAATGAGCAGTTCTTC.

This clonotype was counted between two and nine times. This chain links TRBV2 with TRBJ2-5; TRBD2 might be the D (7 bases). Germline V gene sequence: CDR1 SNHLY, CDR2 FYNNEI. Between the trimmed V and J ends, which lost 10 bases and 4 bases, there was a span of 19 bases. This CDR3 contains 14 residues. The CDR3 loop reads CANEGGGGAETQYF. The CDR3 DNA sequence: TGTGCCAACGAAGGGGGGGGAGGGGCAGAGACCCAGTACTTC.

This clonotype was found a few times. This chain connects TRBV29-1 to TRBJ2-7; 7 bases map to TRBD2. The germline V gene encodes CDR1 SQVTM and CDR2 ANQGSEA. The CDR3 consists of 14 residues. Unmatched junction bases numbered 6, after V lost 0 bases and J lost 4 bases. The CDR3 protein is CSVEDSAGTYEQYF. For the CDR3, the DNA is TGCAGCGTTGAAGATTCAGCGGGGACTTACGAGCAGTACTTC.

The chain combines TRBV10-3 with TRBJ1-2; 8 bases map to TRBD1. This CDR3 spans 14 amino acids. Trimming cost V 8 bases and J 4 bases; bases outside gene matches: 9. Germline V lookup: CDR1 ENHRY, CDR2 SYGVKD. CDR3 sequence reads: CAISWQGASYGYTF. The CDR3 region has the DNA TGTGCCATCTCTTGGCAGGGGGCGTCCTATGGCTACACCTTC.

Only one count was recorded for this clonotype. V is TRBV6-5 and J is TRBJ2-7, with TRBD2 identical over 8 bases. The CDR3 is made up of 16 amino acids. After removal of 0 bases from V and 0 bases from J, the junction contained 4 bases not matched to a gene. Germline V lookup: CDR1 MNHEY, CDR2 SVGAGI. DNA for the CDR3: TGTGCCAGCAGTTACTCGGCGGGGGGCCACTCCTACGAGCAGTACTTC. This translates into CASSYSAGGHSYEQYF.